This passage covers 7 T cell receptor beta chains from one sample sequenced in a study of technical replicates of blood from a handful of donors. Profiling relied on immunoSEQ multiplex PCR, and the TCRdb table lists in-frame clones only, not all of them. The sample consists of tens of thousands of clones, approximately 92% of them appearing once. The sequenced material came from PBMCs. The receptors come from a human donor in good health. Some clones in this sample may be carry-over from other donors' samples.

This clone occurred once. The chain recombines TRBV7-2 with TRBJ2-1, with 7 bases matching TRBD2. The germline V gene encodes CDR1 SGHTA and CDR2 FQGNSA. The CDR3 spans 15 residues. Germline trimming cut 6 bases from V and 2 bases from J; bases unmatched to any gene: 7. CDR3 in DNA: TGTGCCAGCAGTATCGCGGGAGTACCCTACAATGAGCAGTTCTTC. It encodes CASSIAGVPYNEQFF.

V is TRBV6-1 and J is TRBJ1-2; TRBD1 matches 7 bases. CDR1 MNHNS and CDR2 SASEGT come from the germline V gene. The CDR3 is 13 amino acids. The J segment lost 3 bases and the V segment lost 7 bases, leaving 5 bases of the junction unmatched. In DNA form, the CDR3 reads TGTGCCAGCAAGCGCAGGGGGTACTATGGCTACACCTTC. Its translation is CASKRRGYYGYTF.

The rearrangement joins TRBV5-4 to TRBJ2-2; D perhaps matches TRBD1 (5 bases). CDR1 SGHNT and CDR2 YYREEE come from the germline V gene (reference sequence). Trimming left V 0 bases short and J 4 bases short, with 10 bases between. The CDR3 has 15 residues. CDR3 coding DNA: TGTGCCAGCAGCTTGGGGCAGGGTACCACCGGGGAGCTGTTTTTT. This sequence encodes CASSLGQGTTGELFF.

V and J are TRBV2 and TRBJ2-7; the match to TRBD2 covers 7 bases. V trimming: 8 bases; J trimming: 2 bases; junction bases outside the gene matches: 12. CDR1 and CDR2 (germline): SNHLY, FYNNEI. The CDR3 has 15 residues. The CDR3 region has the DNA TGTGCCAGCCGATCGTACGGGGGGAACACCTACGAGCAGTACTTC. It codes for CASRSYGGNTYEQYF.

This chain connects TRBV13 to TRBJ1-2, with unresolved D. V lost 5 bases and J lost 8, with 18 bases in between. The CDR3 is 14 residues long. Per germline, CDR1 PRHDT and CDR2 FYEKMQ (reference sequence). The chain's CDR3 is CASSPRTVVLGYTF. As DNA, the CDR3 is TGTGCCAGCAGCCCAAGGACTGTGGTGCTGGGCTACACCTTC.

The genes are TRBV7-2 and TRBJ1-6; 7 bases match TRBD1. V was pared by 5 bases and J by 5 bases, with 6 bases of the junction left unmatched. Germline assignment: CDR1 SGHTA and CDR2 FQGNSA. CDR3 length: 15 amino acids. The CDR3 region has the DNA TGTGCCAGCAGCCCCCGGGACAGTAATAATTCACCCCTCCACTTT. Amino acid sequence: CASSPRDSNNSPLHF.

The CDR3 sequence: CASSLFSGRENEQFF. The CDR3 nucleotides read TGTGCCAGCTCACTATTTAGCGGGAGGGAGAATGAGCAGTTCTTC. This chain uses TRBV18 with TRBJ2-1; TRBD2 agrees at 11 bases. Trimming cost V 4 bases and J 7 bases; bases outside gene matches: 6. CDR3 size: 15 residues. Germline V gene sequence: CDR1 KGHSH, CDR2 LQKENI.